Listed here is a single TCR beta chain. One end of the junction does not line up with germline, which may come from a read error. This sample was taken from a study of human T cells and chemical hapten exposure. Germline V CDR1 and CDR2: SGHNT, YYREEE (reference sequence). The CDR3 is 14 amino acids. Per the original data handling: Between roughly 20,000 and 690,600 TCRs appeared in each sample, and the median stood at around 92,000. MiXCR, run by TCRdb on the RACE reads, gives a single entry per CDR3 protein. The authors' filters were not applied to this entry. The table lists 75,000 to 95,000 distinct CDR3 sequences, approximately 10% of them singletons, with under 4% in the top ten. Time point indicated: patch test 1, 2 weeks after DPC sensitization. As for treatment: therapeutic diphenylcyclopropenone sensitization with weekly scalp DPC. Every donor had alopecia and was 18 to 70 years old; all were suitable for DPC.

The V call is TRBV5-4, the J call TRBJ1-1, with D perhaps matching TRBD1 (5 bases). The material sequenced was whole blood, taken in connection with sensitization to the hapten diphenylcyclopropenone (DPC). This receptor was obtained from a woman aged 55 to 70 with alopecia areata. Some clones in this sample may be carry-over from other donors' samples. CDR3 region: CASSLQGANTDAFF. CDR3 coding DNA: TGTGCCAGCAGCTTGCAAGGGGCAAACACTGATGCTTTCTTT.